What follows are 12 T cell receptor beta chains derived from one specimen sequenced in a study of T-cell memory formation after mild COVID-19. TCRdb re-analysed the 5' RACE reads in MiXCR, keeping a single row per CDR3 protein. This table has some 100,000 distinct CDR3 sequences, around 10% appearing once. Sequenced sample: PBMCs or a T cell subset sorted from them (not recorded which). The receptors come from a man younger than 30 who had mild COVID-19 (a few samples of this study predate the infection). Cell type and time point are not known.

The gene calls are TRBV9 and TRBJ1-5, with 9 bases matching TRBD1. Trimming removed 4 bases from V and 5 bases from J; junction bases left unmatched: 4. The germline gives CDR1 SGDLS, CDR2 YYNGEE. CDR3 length: 14 amino acids. Here the CDR3 reads CASSSDRGDQPQHF. The DNA of the CDR3 is TGTGCCAGCAGCTCGGACAGGGGAGATCAGCCCCAGCATTTT.

This clonotype was seen a handful of times. The chain links TRBV10-3 to TRBJ2-5, with 7 bases identical to TRBD1. With 0 bases clipped from V and 2 bases from J, the junction kept 3 bases outside the gene matches. CDR1 ENHRY and CDR2 SYGVKD come from the germline V gene. The CDR3 has 15 residues. The CDR3 reads CAISESETGQETQYF. The CDR3 coding sequence is TGTGCCATCAGTGAGTCTGAGACAGGGCAAGAGACCCAGTACTTC.

V is TRBV7-9 and J is TRBJ2-3, with a possible D match to TRBD2 (6 bases). The CDR3 contains 14 residues. The germline V and J ends were trimmed by 6 bases and 2 bases, with 12 bases remaining between them. Germline V CDR1 and CDR2: SEHNR, FQNEAQ (reference sequence). CDR3 sequence (DNA): TGTGCCAGCAGACGCGGGACCGACACAGATACGCAGTATTTT. This encodes CASRRGTDTDTQYF.

This clonotype was picked up a small number of times. J is TRBJ2-3 and V is TRBV3-1; D tentatively reads TRBD1 or TRBD2 (5 bases each). The CDR3 extends over 14 amino acids. From germline, CDR1 is LGHDT and CDR2 YNNKEL (reference sequence). Trimming stripped 1 base from V and 2 bases from J, with 7 bases between. The CDR3 bases are TGTGCCAGCAGCCAAGGGGACGCCACAGATACGCAGTATTTT. It translates to CASSQGDATDTQYF.

This clonotype came up a few times. This chain uses TRBV7-2 with TRBJ2-7; D possibly uses TRBD1 or TRBD2 (5 bases each). Germline lookup yields CDR1 SGHTA and CDR2 FQGNSA. The CDR3 loop spans 12 amino acids. V was trimmed by 4 bases and J by 3 bases, leaving 7 bases between them. Here the CDR3 reads CASSWDLYEQYF. As DNA, the CDR3 is TGTGCCAGCAGCTGGGACCTCTACGAGCAGTACTTC.

The V gene is TRBV6-2 or TRBV6-3, the J gene TRBJ1-1; D unresolved. The CDR3 runs to 14 residues. The ends were cut back, 7 bases at V and 4 bases at J, with 16 bases in the middle. CDR1 MNHEY and CDR2 SVGEGT come from the germline V gene. The DNA of the CDR3 is TGTGCCAGCATTTTAAAATGGGGAAGCACTGAAGCTTTCTTT. This gives the protein CASILKWGSTEAFF.

This clonotype was found many times. J is TRBJ2-7 and V is TRBV5-6; the D is unclear. This CDR3 spans 13 amino acids. Germline V gene lookup returns CDR1 SGHDT and CDR2 YYEEEE. V was pared by 0 bases and J by 2 bases, with 6 bases between. The CDR3 is CASSLDAAYEQYF. In DNA form, the CDR3 reads TGTGCCAGCAGCTTGGACGCAGCCTACGAGCAGTACTTC.

The chain is built from TRBV2 and TRBJ2-3; D uncertain. The CDR3 contains 12 residues. Germline loops: CDR1 SNHLY, CDR2 FYNNEI. V was pared by 6 bases and J by 2 bases, with 6 bases between. The CDR3 protein is CASSWLTDTQYF. CDR3 DNA: TGTGCCAGCAGCTGGCTCACAGATACGCAGTATTTT.

The sample holds many counts of this clonotype. CDR3 sequence: CASSYRMDKSYNEQFF. In nucleotides, the CDR3 is TGTGCCAGCAGTTACCGGATGGATAAGTCCTACAATGAGCAGTTCTTC. This rearrangement joins TRBV6-2 or TRBV6-3 to TRBJ2-1; D unresolved. Trimming stripped 2 bases from V and 1 base from J, with 12 bases between. This CDR3 has 16 amino acids. In germline, CDR1 is MNHEY, CDR2 SVGEGT.

This clonotype appeared a few times. V and J are TRBV4-1 and TRBJ2-1; 8 nucleotides match TRBD1. CDR1 and CDR2 from the germline V gene are MGHRA and YSYEKL. The CDR3 is 17 amino acids. The V gene end was trimmed by 3 bases and the J gene end by 8 bases; junction bases not matched to a gene: 15. For the CDR3, the DNA is TGCGCCAGCAGCCAGGGAGTGTGGCAGGGGGCTCTGGATGAGCAGTTCTTC. This translates into CASSQGVWQGALDEQFF.

The chain joins TRBV18 to TRBJ1-1, with D maybe TRBD1 (5 bases). This CDR3 has 14 amino acids. Germline V gene sequence: CDR1 KGHSH, CDR2 LQKENI. V dropped 0 bases and J dropped 7 bases, with 12 bases sitting between them. CDR3 region: CASSPPRRADEAFF. Here the CDR3 DNA reads TGTGCCAGCTCACCACCGCGCAGGGCCGATGAAGCTTTCTTT. The complete variable domain, with remaining parts taken from reference TRBV18 and TRBJ1-1, reads NAGVMQNPRHLVRRRGQEARLRCSPMKGHSHVYWYRQLPEEGLKFMVYLQKENIIDESGMPKERFSAEFPKEGPSILRIQQVVRGDSAAYFCASSPPRRADEAFFGQGTRLTVV.

This clonotype came up many times. The V gene is TRBV12-3 or TRBV12-4, the J gene TRBJ2-3, with 8 positions matching TRBD1. The trim removed 6 bases at V and 2 bases at J, leaving 7 bases unmatched. This CDR3 has 15 residues. The CDR3 protein is CASSRTGTYTDTQYF. For the CDR3, the DNA is TGTGCCAGCAGCAGGACAGGGACCTACACAGATACGCAGTATTTT.